These 7 T cell receptor beta chains came from one sample sequenced in a study of a mutant IDH1 vaccine in newly diagnosed glioma. Profiled with immunoSEQ multiplex PCR; TCRdb holds only in-frame clones, not every one. The sample consists of about 56,000 clones, roughly 90% of them appearing once. For these receptors, no antigen is known. Time point: week 35, safety follow-up. Vaccination comprised doses that each held 300 ug of mutant IDH1 20-mer peptide, plus topical imiquimod. This sample comprised PBMCs, obtained from a glioma patient whose treatment included an IDH1 peptide vaccine. The receptors shown here come from a man aged 35 to 55 with glioma.

V gene TRBV19 combines with J gene TRBJ2-5; no clear D gene. V shed 1 base and J shed 4 bases, with 4 bases lying between them. The length of the CDR3 is 12 residues. In germline, CDR1 is LNHDA, CDR2 SQIVND (reference sequence). The CDR3 bases are TGTGCCAGTAGTATAGGAGGAGAGACCCAGTACTTC. It codes for CASSIGGETQYF.

This clone has a handful of counts. The gene calls are TRBV9 and TRBJ1-2; D may be TRBD1 (6 bases). The CDR3 sequence is 13 residues long. Germline V gene lookup returns CDR1 SGDLS and CDR2 YYNGEE. Trimming shortened V by 3 bases and J by 8 bases, and 14 bases separated the two germline ends. The CDR3 protein is CASSASGAGGYTF. The DNA for the CDR3 is TGTGCCAGCAGCGCCTCAGGGGCGGGGGGCTACACCTTC.

The genes are TRBV7-9 and TRBJ2-7; the D gene is possibly TRBD2 (5 bases). V was shortened by 4 bases and J by 0 bases, with 16 bases between the two germline ends. This CDR3 is 16 amino acids long. In germline, CDR1 is SEHNR, CDR2 FQNEAQ (reference sequence). The CDR3 reads CASSSRRAHSSYEQYF. In nucleotides, the CDR3 is TGTGCCAGCAGCTCTCGGCGGGCGCACAGCTCCTACGAGCAGTACTTC.

This chain links TRBV5-1 with TRBJ2-2; D is unclear. V was trimmed by 7 bases and J by 4 bases, leaving 17 bases between them. This CDR3 region has 15 residues. The germline gives CDR1 SGHRS, CDR2 YFSETQ. The CDR3: CASQPSVEPTGELFF. CDR3 nucleotide sequence: TGCGCCAGCCAACCGTCCGTGGAACCCACCGGGGAGCTGTTTTTT.

The chain links TRBV11-2 to TRBJ2-3; D unclear. V was cut by 3 bases and J by 6 bases, with 4 bases left in between. Germline values: CDR1 SGHAT, CDR2 FQNNGV. This CDR3 is 11 amino acids long. The CDR3 coding sequence is TGTGCCAGCAGCTTCGGGGATACGCAGTATTTT. It translates to CASSFGDTQYF.

The gene calls are TRBV5-6 and TRBJ1-2; unclear D gene. The germline CDR1 and CDR2 sequences are SGHDT and YYEEEE. The CDR3 is 15 amino acids. The ends were cut back, 0 bases at V and 3 bases at J, with 12 bases in the middle. The CDR3 sequence is CASSLEATPHYGYTF. The CDR3 DNA is TGTGCCAGCAGCTTGGAGGCAACTCCTCACTATGGCTACACCTTC.

This chain uses TRBV2 with TRBJ1-2; D unresolved. CDR3 length: 14 residues. CDR1 and CDR2 (germline): SNHLY, FYNNEI. With 8 bases removed from V and 3 bases from J, the gap between germline ends came to 16 bases. The CDR3 coding sequence is TGTGCCAGCCGGGGTGGTGGTCAGTACTATGGCTACACCTTC. Amino acids: CASRGGGQYYGYTF.